The T cell receptor (beta chain) described here comes from a study of T cell repertoires in cytomegalovirus infection. About the study: Public TCR beta signatures marked donors with CMV infection and the matching HLA.

MiXCR, run by TCRdb on the reads, gives a single entry per CDR3 protein. The top ten hold around 25% of the sample, which has around 200,000 distinct CDR3 sequences, about 18% seen once. General study findings and limits: What dominated the ex vivo response were HLA-C-restricted CMV-specific TCR beta clonotypes.

Points on this clonotype: Its antigen is unidentified.

Sequencing input: CD8+ T cells from PBMCs. The receptor was isolated from a human donor in good health (CMV status not recorded). Some clones in this sample may be carry-over from other donors' samples.

This chain's CDR3 is CASSYVMTASRSPLHF. The CDR3 nucleotides are TGTGCCAGCAGTTACGTTATGACCGCCTCTAGATCACCCCTCCACTTT. The V and J genes are TRBV6-2 or TRBV6-3 and TRBJ1-6; D not resolved. Trimming stripped 2 bases from V and 10 bases from J, with 18 bases between. Germline loops: CDR1 MNHEY, CDR2 SVGEGT. The CDR3 has 16 amino acids.